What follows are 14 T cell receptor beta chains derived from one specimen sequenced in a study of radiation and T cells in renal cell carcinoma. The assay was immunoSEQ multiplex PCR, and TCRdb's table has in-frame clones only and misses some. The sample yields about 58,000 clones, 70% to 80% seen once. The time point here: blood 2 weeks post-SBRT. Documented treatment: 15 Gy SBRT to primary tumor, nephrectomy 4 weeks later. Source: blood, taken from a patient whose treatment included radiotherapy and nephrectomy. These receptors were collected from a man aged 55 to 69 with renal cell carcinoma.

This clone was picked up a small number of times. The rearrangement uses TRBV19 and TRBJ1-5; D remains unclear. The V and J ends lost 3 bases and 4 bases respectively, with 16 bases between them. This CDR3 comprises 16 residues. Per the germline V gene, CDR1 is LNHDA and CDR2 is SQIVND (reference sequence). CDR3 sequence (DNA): TGTGCCAGTAGTATTAATTTGGGGTGGCAAAATCAGCCCCAGCATTTT. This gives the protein CASSINLGWQNQPQHF.

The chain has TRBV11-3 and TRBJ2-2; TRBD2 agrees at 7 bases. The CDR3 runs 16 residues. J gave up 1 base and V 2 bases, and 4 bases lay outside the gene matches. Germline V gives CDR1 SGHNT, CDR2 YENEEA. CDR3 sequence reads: CASSLYGGGNTGELFF. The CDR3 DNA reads TGTGCCAGCAGCTTATATGGCGGGGGGAACACCGGGGAGCTGTTTTTT.

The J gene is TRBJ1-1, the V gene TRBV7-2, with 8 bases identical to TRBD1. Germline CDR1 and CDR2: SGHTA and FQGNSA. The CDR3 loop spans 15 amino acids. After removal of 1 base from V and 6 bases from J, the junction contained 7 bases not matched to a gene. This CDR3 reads CASSLGTGRASEAFF. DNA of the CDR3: TGTGCCAGCAGCTTAGGGACAGGGAGAGCCTCTGAAGCTTTCTTT.

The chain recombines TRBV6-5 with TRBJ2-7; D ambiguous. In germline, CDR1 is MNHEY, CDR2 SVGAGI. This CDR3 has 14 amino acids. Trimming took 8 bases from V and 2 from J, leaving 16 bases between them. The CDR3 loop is CASPDLPPTYEQYV. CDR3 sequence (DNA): TGTGCCAGCCCGGACCTTCCTCCTACCTACGAGCAGTACGTC.

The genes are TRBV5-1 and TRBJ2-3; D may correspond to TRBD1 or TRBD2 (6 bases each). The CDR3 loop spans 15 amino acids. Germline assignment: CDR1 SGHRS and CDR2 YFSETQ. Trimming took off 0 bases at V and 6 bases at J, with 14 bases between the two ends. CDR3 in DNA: TGCGCCAGCAGCTTGGAAGGGACACGGGGGGATACGCAGTATTTT. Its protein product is CASSLEGTRGDTQYF. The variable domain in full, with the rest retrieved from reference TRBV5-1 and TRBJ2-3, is KAGVTQTPRYLIKTRGQQVTLSCSPISGHRSVSWYQQTPGQGLQFLFEYFSETQRNKGNFPGRFSGRQFSNSRSEMNVSTLELGDSALYLCASSLEGTRGDTQYFGPGTRLTVL.

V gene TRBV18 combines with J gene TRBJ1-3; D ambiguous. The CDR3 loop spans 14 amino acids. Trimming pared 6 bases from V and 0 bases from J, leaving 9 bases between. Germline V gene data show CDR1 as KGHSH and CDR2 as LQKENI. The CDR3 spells CASSDVNSGNTIYF. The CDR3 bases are TGTGCCAGCTCGGACGTTAACTCTGGAAACACCATATATTTT.

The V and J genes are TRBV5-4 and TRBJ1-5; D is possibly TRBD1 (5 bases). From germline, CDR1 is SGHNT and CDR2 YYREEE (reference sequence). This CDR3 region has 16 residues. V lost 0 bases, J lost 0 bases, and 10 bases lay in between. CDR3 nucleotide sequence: TGTGCCAGCAGCTTGGGAGGGACTGATAGCAATCAGCCCCAGCATTTT. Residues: CASSLGGTDSNQPQHF.

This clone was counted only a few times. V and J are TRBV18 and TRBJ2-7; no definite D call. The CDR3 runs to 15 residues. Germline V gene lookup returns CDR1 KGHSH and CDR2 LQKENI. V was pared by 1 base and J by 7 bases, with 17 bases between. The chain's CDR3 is CASSPRADSPGEQYV. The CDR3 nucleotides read TGTGCCAGCTCACCACGGGCAGACTCTCCTGGGGAGCAGTACGTC.

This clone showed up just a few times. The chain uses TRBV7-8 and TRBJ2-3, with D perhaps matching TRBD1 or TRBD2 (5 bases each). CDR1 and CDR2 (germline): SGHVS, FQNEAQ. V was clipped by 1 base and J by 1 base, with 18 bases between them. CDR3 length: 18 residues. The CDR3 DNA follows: TGTGCCAGCAGCTTAGATCTCGGAGTAGGGGACGGCACAGATACGCAGTATTTT. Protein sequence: CASSLDLGVGDGTDTQYF.

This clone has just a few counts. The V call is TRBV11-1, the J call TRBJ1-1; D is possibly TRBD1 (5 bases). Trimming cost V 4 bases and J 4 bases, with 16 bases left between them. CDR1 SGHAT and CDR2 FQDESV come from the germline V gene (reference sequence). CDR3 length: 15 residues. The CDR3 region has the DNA TGTGCCAGCAGCTCCGACGGAGGGGTTGGCACTGAAGCTTTCTTT. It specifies CASSSDGGVGTEAFF. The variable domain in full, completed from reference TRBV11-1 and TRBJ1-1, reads EAEVAQSPRYKITEKSQAVAFWCDPISGHATLYWYRQILGQGPELLVQFQDESVVDDSQLPKDRFSAERLKGVDSTLKIQPAELGDSAMYLCASSSDGGVGTEAFFGQGTRLTVV.

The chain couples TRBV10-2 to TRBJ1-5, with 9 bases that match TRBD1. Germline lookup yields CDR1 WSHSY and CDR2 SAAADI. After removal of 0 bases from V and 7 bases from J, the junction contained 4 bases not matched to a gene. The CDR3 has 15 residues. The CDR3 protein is CASSESDRGYQPQHF. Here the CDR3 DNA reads TGCGCCAGCAGTGAGTCTGACAGGGGGTACCAGCCCCAGCATTTT.

CDR3 in amino acids: CASNPSGRPYNEQFF. CDR3 nucleotide sequence: TGTGCCAGCAACCCTAGCGGGAGACCCTACAATGAGCAGTTCTTC. The rearrangement joins TRBV11-3 to TRBJ2-1, with 10 bases lining up with TRBD2. Germline-derived CDR1 and CDR2 are SGHNT and YENEEA. The CDR3 runs 15 residues. V lost 7 bases to trimming and J lost 2 bases; unmatched junction nucleotides: 5.

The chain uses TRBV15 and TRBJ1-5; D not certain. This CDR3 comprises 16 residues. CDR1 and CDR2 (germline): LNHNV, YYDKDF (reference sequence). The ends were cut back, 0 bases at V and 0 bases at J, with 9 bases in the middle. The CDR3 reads CATSREYVNSNQPQHF. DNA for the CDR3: TGTGCCACCAGCAGAGAATACGTGAATAGCAATCAGCCCCAGCATTTT.

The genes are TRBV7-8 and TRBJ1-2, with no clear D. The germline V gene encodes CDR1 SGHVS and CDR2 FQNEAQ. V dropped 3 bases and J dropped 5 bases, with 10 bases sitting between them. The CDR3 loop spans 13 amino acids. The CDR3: CASSLSNKYGYTF. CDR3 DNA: TGTGCCAGCAGCTTGTCGAACAAATATGGCTACACCTTC.